Shown below are 27 T cell receptor beta chains from a single sample sequenced in a study of PD-1 blockade in mismatch repair-deficient tumors. The table came from immunoSEQ multiplex PCR; TCRdb's copy has only in-frame clones and leaves some out. The sample records under 50,000 clones, approximately 88% being singletons. The sample was PBMCs, taken 38 to 40 weeks after starting pembrolizumab. The receptors here all came from an adult with mismatch repair-deficient cancer.

CDR3 coding DNA: TGCAGCGTTGAAGATAAGGGGGGGTTCTCCTACGAGCAGTACTTC. Translation: CSVEDKGGFSYEQYF. The chain recombines TRBV29-1 with TRBJ2-7; TRBD2 is a possible D gene (7 bases). V was trimmed by 0 bases and J by 0 bases, leaving 12 bases between them. CDR1 and CDR2 from the germline V gene are SQVTM and ANQGSEA. This CDR3 is built from 15 residues.

The chain carries TRBV27 and TRBJ2-7; D may be TRBD2 (6 bases). The CDR3 totals 16 residues. Germline values: CDR1 MNHEY, CDR2 SMNVEV (reference sequence). V lost 0 bases, J lost 2 bases, and 14 bases lay in between. The CDR3: CASSLSPGRSTYEQYF. CDR3 nucleotides: TGTGCCAGCAGTTTATCCCCAGGGAGGTCTACCTACGAGCAGTACTTC.

The rearrangement joins TRBV18 to TRBJ1-2, with D hard to call. V lost 3 bases, J lost 1 base, and 9 bases lay in between. CDR3 size: 14 residues. The germline V gene encodes CDR1 KGHSH and CDR2 LQKENI. The CDR3 is CASSPGQNNYGYTF. DNA of the CDR3: TGTGCCAGCTCACCTGGGCAGAATAACTATGGCTACACCTTC.

This chain links TRBV18 with TRBJ1-6, with D possibly being TRBD1 (6 bases). The CDR3 covers 14 residues. Germline V CDR1 and CDR2: KGHSH, LQKENI. Trimming removed 3 bases at V and 10 bases at J, with 13 bases between. Here the CDR3 reads CASSPTGGESPLHF. Here the CDR3 DNA reads TGTGCCAGCTCACCCACGGGGGGCGAATCACCCCTCCACTTT.

The J gene is TRBJ1-1, the V gene TRBV11-2; TRBD1 might be the D (5 bases). CDR3 length: 16 amino acids. Trimming took off 0 bases at V and 1 base at J, with 12 bases between the two ends. The germline CDR1 and CDR2 sequences are SGHAT and FQNNGV. The CDR3 region has the DNA TGTGCCAGCAGCTTAGATAATGGGGGGGGGAACACTGAAGCTTTCTTT. The encoded protein is CASSLDNGGGNTEAFF.

V usage is TRBV30 and J usage is TRBJ1-1; D might be TRBD1 (6 bases). CDR1 and CDR2 (germline): GTSNPN, SVGIG (reference sequence). CDR3 length: 13 amino acids. V was pared by 0 bases and J by 4 bases, with 9 bases between. CDR3 in amino acids: CAWSVLGGTEAFF. Written as DNA, the CDR3 is TGTGCCTGGAGTGTACTAGGGGGCACTGAAGCTTTCTTT.

The gene calls are TRBV5-4 and TRBJ1-2, with a weak D call TRBD1 (5 bases). From germline, CDR1 is SGHNT and CDR2 YYREEE (reference sequence). The CDR3 is made up of 15 amino acids. Between the trimmed V and J ends, which lost 0 bases and 5 bases, there was a span of 14 bases. CDR3 loop: CASSLGGARIYGYTF. In DNA form, the CDR3 reads TGTGCCAGCAGCTTGGGTGGGGCCAGAATATATGGCTACACCTTC.

V and J are TRBV14 and TRBJ1-2; D possibly corresponds to TRBD1 (5 bases). V dropped 5 bases and J dropped 6 bases, with 19 bases sitting between them. Germline loops: CDR1 SGHDN, CDR2 FVKESK. The CDR3 consists of 15 residues. The CDR3 protein is CASSAIRGSGHGYTF. As DNA, the CDR3 is TGTGCCAGCAGCGCGATCCGGGGGTCCGGCCATGGCTACACCTTC.

The chain recombines TRBV7-3 with TRBJ2-1, with D possibly matching TRBD2 (6 bases). Trimming removed 5 bases from V and 5 bases from J, with 10 bases in between. This CDR3 has 13 amino acids. The germline gives CDR1 SGHTA, CDR2 FQGTGA. CDR3 nucleotides: TGTGCCAGCAGCCTTAGACTAGACAATGAGCAGTTCTTC. Protein: CASSLRLDNEQFF.

The rearrangement links TRBV6-1 to TRBJ1-6; D gene ambiguous. CDR1 and CDR2 (germline): MNHNS, SASEGT. CDR3 length: 12 residues. V was shortened by 6 bases and J by 7 bases, with 7 bases between the two germline ends. This CDR3 is CASRAPNSPLHF. Here the CDR3 DNA reads TGTGCCAGCAGAGCACCGAATTCACCCCTCCACTTT.

This clone is a singleton in its sample. The V gene is TRBV29-1, the J gene TRBJ1-1, with D uncertain. V lost 4 bases, J lost 3 bases, and 12 bases lay in between. CDR1 SQVTM and CDR2 ANQGSEA come from the germline V gene. CDR3 length: 13 residues. The CDR3, as DNA: TGCAGCGTTGTGCGGGTTACGGACACTGAAGCTTTCTTT. Translation gives CSVVRVTDTEAFF.

The chain is built from TRBV5-1 and TRBJ2-3, with 10 bases matching TRBD1. The junction had 12 bases not matched to a gene; V was cut back by 4 bases and J by 4 bases. This CDR3 spans 17 amino acids. Germline CDR1 and CDR2: SGHRS and YFSETQ. The CDR3 DNA sequence: TGCGCCAGCAGCCCCGGGGACAGGGGAACTAATGCAGATACGCAGTATTTT. It codes for CASSPGDRGTNADTQYF.

The J gene is TRBJ2-7, the V gene TRBV15; the match to TRBD2 covers 7 bases. Trimming cost V 0 bases and J 7 bases; bases outside gene matches: 6. CDR1 is LNHNV and CDR2 is YYDKDF in the germline V gene (reference sequence). The CDR3 is 14 amino acids. The CDR3: CATSRDLGGREQYF. The DNA for the CDR3 is TGTGCCACCAGCAGAGATCTGGGGGGGAGGGAGCAGTACTTC.

V usage is TRBV27 and J usage is TRBJ2-7; D is possibly TRBD1 (5 bases). V lost 5 bases to trimming and J lost 4 bases, with 15 bases between them. This CDR3 has 14 amino acids. Germline V CDR1 and CDR2: MNHEY, SMNVEV (reference sequence). For the CDR3, the DNA is TGTGCCAGCAGTACCCGGGCCCAGGGTTACGAGCAGTACTTC. It specifies CASSTRAQGYEQYF.

V usage is TRBV11-1 and J usage is TRBJ2-2, with TRBD2 matching over 12 bases. V lost 5 bases and J lost 5; bases outside the gene matches: 12. The CDR3 extends over 18 amino acids. Germline V lookup: CDR1 SGHAT, CDR2 FQDESV (reference sequence). The CDR3 bases are TGTGCCAGCAGCACGCGACTAGCGGGAGAGGGAGGGACCGGGGAGCTGTTTTTT. Protein sequence: CASSTRLAGEGGTGELFF.

V is TRBV18 and J is TRBJ1-4; no clear D. The length of the CDR3 is 14 residues. V dropped 5 bases and J dropped 0 bases, with 7 bases sitting between them. CDR1 and CDR2 (germline): KGHSH, LQKENI. The CDR3 DNA reads TGTGCCAGCTCAGATACGGCAACTAATGAAAAACTGTTTTTT. It encodes CASSDTATNEKLFF.

For the CDR3, the DNA is TGCGCCAGCAGCGCTCGGACAGTAAACTATGGCTACACCTTC. It specifies CASSARTVNYGYTF. This chain uses TRBV5-1 with TRBJ1-2; D is perhaps TRBD1 (6 bases). The CDR3 consists of 14 residues. Germline-derived CDR1 and CDR2 are SGHRS and YFSETQ. Trimming left V 4 bases short and J 2 bases short, with 12 bases between.

The chain uses TRBV7-6 and TRBJ1-5; D remains ambiguous. Between the trimmed V and J ends, which lost 1 base and 0 bases, there was a span of 7 bases. The CDR3 runs 15 residues. Germline-derived CDR1 and CDR2 are SGHVS and FNYEAQ. This CDR3 reads CASSLVRGSNQPQHF. CDR3 bases: TGTGCCAGCAGCTTAGTACGGGGTAGCAATCAGCCCCAGCATTTT.

The chain joins TRBV5-4 to TRBJ2-2, with D unclear. The germline V and J ends were trimmed by 4 bases and 7 bases, with 8 bases remaining between them. CDR1 SGHNT and CDR2 YYREEE come from the germline V gene (reference sequence). The CDR3 sequence is 12 residues long. The CDR3 is CASSQYFGELFF. For the CDR3, the DNA is TGTGCCAGCAGCCAGTATTTCGGGGAGCTGTTTTTT.

The chain uses TRBV7-3 and TRBJ2-1; 9 positions match TRBD2. This CDR3 spans 15 amino acids. The V gene end was trimmed by 4 bases and the J gene end by 7 bases; junction bases not matched to a gene: 8. Germline CDR1 reads SGHTA; CDR2 reads FQGTGA. The CDR3 sequence is CASSSDSGRGNEQFF. The CDR3 coding sequence is TGTGCCAGCAGCTCCGATAGCGGGAGAGGGAATGAGCAGTTCTTC. The variable domain in full, with the rest retrieved from reference TRBV7-3 and TRBJ2-1, is GAGVSQTPSNKVTEKGKYVELRCDPISGHTALYWYRQSLGQGPEFLIYFQGTGAADDSGLPNDRFFAVRPEGSVSTLKIQRTERGDSAVYLCASSSDSGRGNEQFFGPGTRLTVL.

The V and J genes are TRBV28 and TRBJ1-6, with D perhaps TRBD1 (5 bases). V shed 2 bases and J shed 4 bases, with 9 bases lying between them. Germline-derived CDR1 and CDR2 are MDHEN and SYDVKM. The CDR3 runs to 15 residues. CDR3: CASSLGPGYNSPLHF. The DNA of the CDR3 is TGTGCCAGCAGTTTAGGACCAGGGTATAATTCACCCCTCCACTTT.

This clone was picked up one time. This chain uses TRBV9 with TRBJ2-5; D is perhaps TRBD1 (5 bases). Per germline, CDR1 SGDLS and CDR2 YYNGEE. The ends were cut back, 3 bases at V and 4 bases at J, with 13 bases in the middle. CDR3 length: 14 amino acids. CDR3 in DNA: TGTGCCAGCAGCGAATCAGGGTTGTCAGAGACCCAGTACTTC. Its protein product is CASSESGLSETQYF.

The chain has TRBV19 and TRBJ1-1; D gene ambiguous. CDR1 is LNHDA, CDR2 SQIVND, per germline (reference sequence). The CDR3 has 14 amino acids. The germline V and J ends were trimmed by 11 bases and 1 base, with 17 bases remaining between them. CDR3 sequence (DNA): TGTGCCTCTGCTGACCGCGGCGGGAACACTGAAGCTTTCTTT. Translated, it gives CASADRGGNTEAFF.

The chain combines TRBV18 with TRBJ2-7; possibly TRBD1 for D (5 bases). CDR1 is KGHSH and CDR2 is LQKENI in the germline V gene. CDR3 length equals 13 residues. V lost 4 bases, J lost 2 bases, and 9 bases lay in between. CDR3 nucleotides: TGTGCCAGCTCACGTACCAGGGCCTACGAGCAGTACTTC. Translated: CASSRTRAYEQYF.

This clone was seen just once. The V call is TRBV6-1, the J call TRBJ2-4; 7 bases are shared with TRBD1. J lost 0 bases, V lost 4 bases, and 6 bases had no gene match. There are 16 residues in the CDR3. Germline CDR1 and CDR2: MNHNS and SASEGT. The CDR3 spells CASSGWGQTAKNIQYF. CDR3 bases: TGTGCCAGCAGTGGCTGGGGACAGACAGCCAAAAACATTCAGTACTTC.

This clone was detected once. The rearrangement links TRBV4-2 to TRBJ2-7, with D uncertain. CDR3 length: 14 residues. V was shortened by 1 base and J by 5 bases, with 12 bases between the two germline ends. Germline loops: CDR1 LGHNA, CDR2 YNFKEQ. The CDR3 nucleotides read TGTGCCAGCAGCCAAGTAAGCGCCGGCGACGAGCAGTACTTC. Translating gives CASSQVSAGDEQYF.

A note on this clone: The sample contains more than one DNA sequence encoding this CDR3. The chain combines TRBV5-4 with TRBJ1-5; possibly TRBD1 for D (5 bases). The CDR3 is made up of 14 amino acids. The V gene lost 2 bases and the J gene lost 1 base, with 7 bases spanning the gap. Germline CDR1 is SGHNT and CDR2 is YYREEE (reference sequence). CDR3 nucleotide sequence: TGTGCCAGCAGCTTCGGGGGAAGCAATCAGCCCCAGCATTTT. This translates into CASSFGGSNQPQHF.